This T cell receptor (beta chain) was found in a study of response to subunit inactivated influenza vaccine (dated by TCRdb to the late 2010s). As for the study more broadly: The study used deep quantitative T cell receptor repertoire profiling to track responses to a trivalent subunit inactivated influenza vaccine.

Receptor amplification or capture employed RT-PCR. Sequencing took place on an Illumina HiSeq 2500. TCRdb itself trimmed the public reads at Q25 with fastp, ran MiXCR and retained productive beta chains. Every distinct CDR3 protein forms one entry, paired with its most common genes and DNA. This sample holds 530,000 or so distinct CDR3 sequences; over 9.5% were observed only once. Of the sample, more than 8.5% falls within the top ten clones. Turning to this clonotype: Its antigen remains undetermined. Per-nucleotide qualities are absent, and no much larger clonotype sits a single base away.

Measured from the cysteine to the phenylalanine, the CDR3 is 13 residues long. Only the CDR3 part of the read is kept: 39 bases, read in frame from the first base. The germline V gene gives CDR1 as SQVTM and CDR2 as ANQGSEA. V and J are truncated by 5 bases and 2 bases respectively, leaving an intervening sequence of 13 bases. Findings and caveats that apply to the study as a whole: It was suggested by the authors that each seasonal influenza vaccination may recruit only a limited number of new T cells.

Sequences were derived from PBMCs from blood, sampled on the day of vaccination. The receptor was isolated from a man aged 50-59 years who received an inactivated influenza vaccine. Donor details come from another sample of the same person, matched by shared clones. The chain joins TRBV29-1 to TRBJ2-7, with the D segment identity uncertain. The CDR3 protein: CSVTHQETYEQYF. The DNA is TGCAGCGTTACCCATCAGGAGACCTACGAGCAGTACTTC.